This section outlines one T cell receptor beta chain sequence together with its context. What it binds is unknown. The data were taken from a study of blood T cells in healthy people across ages. The study, taken as a whole, reports: Donor CMV infection status was unknown, possibly confounding age-related changes in expanded clonotypes.

This CDR3 has 15 amino acids. The V segment lost 3 bases and the J segment 1 base; nucleotides outside the gene matches: 5. From germline, CDR1 is SEHNR and CDR2 FQNEAQ (reference sequence). Caucasian individuals from Russia who were healthy and aged about 6 to 95 acted as donors. Total RNA, at least 6 micrograms per sample, was extracted from PBMCs. The second PCR ran 7 to 11 cycles with a sample-barcoded 5' primer and J-beta primers. TCRdb called the 5' RACE reads again in MiXCR, with one record for every CDR3 protein. There are about 1,000,000 distinct CDR3 sequences in the sample; roughly 45% occur only once, and approximately 17% lies in the top ten.

The origin of this receptor is a woman aged 55-70 years in good health. This rearrangement joins TRBV7-9 to TRBJ1-2, with 7 positions matching TRBD1. The sequencing sample was made of blood. CDR3 region: CASSFLDRINYGYTF. The CDR3 nucleotides read TGTGCCAGCAGCTTTTTGGACAGGATTAACTATGGCTACACCTTC.